This T cell receptor beta chain was sequenced for a study of CD8+ T cells in alopecia areata. In the study overall: For 6 to 18 months, tofacitinib was taken, and 6 months off drug followed.

Sequencing relied on a cDNA template that was reverse transcribed from extracted RNA. Here immunoSEQ multiplex PCR was the method, and the copy in TCRdb shows in-frame clones only, minus some. Among about 250,000 clones, under 70% were seen once, and the ten largest hold approximately 1.2%. The source of this sequence is a human donor with alopecia areata. Sample: CD4+ T cells sorted from blood, taken at week 0.

The CDR3 is CASSQGQPNSYEQYF. The CDR3 bases are TGTGCCAGCAGCCAGGGACAGCCAAACTCCTACGAGCAGTACTTC. The chain employs TRBV4-2 and TRBJ2-7, with TRBD1 identical over 7 bases. CDR3 length: 15 amino acids. Trimming cost V 3 bases and J 0 bases; bases outside gene matches: 5. Germline lookup yields CDR1 LGHNA and CDR2 YNFKEQ.